This T cell receptor beta chain is drawn from a study of beta chain features in type 1 diabetes. Whole-study results and caveats: Shortening of TCRB CDR3s, moderate but significant, appeared in all four CD4+ subsets of Type 1 diabetes patients.

Germline V gives CDR1 SGHNT, CDR2 YENEEA. V was cut by 3 bases and J by 2 bases, with 15 bases left in between. The CDR3 has 16 amino acids. A note on this clone: Its target is unknown.

The authors reverse transcribed all of the isolated RNA, so sequencing captured expressed TCRB transcripts. The data were produced by immunoSEQ multiplex PCR, yet TCRdb's version contains in-frame clones alone and is incomplete. The data show under 300,000 clones, with 20% to 25% seen just once and roughly 0.011% held by the top ten. The chain has TRBV11-3 and TRBJ2-3; D unresolved. Sequencing was performed on naive CD4+ T cells from blood. The origin of this receptor is a woman aged 25 to 45 with type 1 diabetes. CDR3: CASSFFRVRSTDTQYF. The CDR3 bases are TGTGCCAGCAGCTTTTTCCGGGTTCGCTCCACAGATACGCAGTATTTT.